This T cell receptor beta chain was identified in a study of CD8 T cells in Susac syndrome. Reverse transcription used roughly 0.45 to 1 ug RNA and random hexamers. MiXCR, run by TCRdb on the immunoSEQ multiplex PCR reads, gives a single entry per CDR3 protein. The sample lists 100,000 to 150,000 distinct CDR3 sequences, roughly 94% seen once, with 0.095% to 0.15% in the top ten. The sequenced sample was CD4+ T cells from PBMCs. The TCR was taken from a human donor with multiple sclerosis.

CDR3 in amino acids: CASSQDRPGEAFF. The CDR3 DNA reads as TGCGCCAGCAGCCAAGATCGGCCGGGGGAAGCTTTCTTT. The rearrangement links TRBV4-3 to TRBJ1-1; D remains unclear. The CDR3 contains 13 residues. From germline, CDR1 is LGHNA and CDR2 YSLEER. Trimming left V 0 bases short and J 8 bases short, with 10 bases between.